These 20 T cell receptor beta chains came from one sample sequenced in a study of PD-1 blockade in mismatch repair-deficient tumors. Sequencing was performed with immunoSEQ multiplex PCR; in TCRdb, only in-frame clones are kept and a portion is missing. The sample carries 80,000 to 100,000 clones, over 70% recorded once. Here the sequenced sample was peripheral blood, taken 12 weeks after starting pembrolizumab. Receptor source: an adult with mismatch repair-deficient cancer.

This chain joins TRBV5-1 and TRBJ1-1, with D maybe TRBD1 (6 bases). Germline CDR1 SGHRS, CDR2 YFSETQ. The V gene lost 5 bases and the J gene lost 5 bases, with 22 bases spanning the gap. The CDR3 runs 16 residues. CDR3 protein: CASRSEQGVAWTEAFF. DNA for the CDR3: TGCGCCAGCAGATCGGAACAGGGAGTGGCATGGACTGAAGCTTTCTTT.

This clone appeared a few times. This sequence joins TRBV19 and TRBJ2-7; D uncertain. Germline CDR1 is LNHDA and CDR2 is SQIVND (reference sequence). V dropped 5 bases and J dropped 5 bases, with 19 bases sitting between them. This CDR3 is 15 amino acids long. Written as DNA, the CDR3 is TGTGCCAGTAGTCCCCGGACGGGTTCCGACCACGAGCAGTACTTC. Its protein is CASSPRTGSDHEQYF.

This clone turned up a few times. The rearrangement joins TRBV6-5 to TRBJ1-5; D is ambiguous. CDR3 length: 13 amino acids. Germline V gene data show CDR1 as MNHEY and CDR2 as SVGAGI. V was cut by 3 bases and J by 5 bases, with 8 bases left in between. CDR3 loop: CASSYGIDQPQHF. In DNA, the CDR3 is TGTGCCAGCAGTTATGGGATTGATCAGCCCCAGCATTTT.

This CDR3 reads CASSLGDRGRTDTQYF. CDR3 DNA sequence: TGTGCCAGCAGCTTGGGCGACAGGGGTCGGACAGATACGCAGTATTTT. The V call is TRBV11-2, the J call TRBJ2-3; 8 nucleotides match TRBD1. Germline assignment: CDR1 SGHAT and CDR2 FQNNGV. The CDR3 has 16 residues. Germline trimming cut 3 bases from V and 3 bases from J; bases unmatched to any gene: 8.

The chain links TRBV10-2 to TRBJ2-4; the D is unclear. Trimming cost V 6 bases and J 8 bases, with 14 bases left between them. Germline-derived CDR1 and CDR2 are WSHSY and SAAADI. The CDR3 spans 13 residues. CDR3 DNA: TGCGCCAGCAGCCTGACTCGAGGTGACATTCAGTACTTC. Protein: CASSLTRGDIQYF.

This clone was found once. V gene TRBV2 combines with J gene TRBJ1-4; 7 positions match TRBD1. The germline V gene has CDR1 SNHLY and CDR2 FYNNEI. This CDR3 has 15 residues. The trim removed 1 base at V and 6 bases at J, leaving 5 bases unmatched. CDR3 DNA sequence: TGTGCCAGCAGTGAAGGACAGGGAGGATATGAAAAACTGTTTTTT. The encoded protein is CASSEGQGGYEKLFF.

CDR3 loop: CASSLGGLLEAFF. DNA of the CDR3: TGTGCCAGCAGCTTAGGCGGACTGCTTGAAGCTTTCTTT. The V call is TRBV7-9, the J call TRBJ1-1, with no clear D. Trimming left V 1 base short and J 7 bases short, with 10 bases between. This CDR3 spans 13 amino acids. Looked up from germline, CDR1 is SEHNR and CDR2 is FQNEAQ (reference sequence).

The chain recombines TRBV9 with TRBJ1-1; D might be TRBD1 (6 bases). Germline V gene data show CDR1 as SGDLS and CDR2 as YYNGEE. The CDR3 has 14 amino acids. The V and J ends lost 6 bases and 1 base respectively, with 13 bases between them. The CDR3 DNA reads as TGTGCCAGCACCAGAATGGACAGGAACACTGAAGCTTTCTTT. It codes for CASTRMDRNTEAFF.

In nucleotides, the CDR3 is TGCGCCAGCAGGGACAGGGCTCGCACAGATACGCAGTATTTT. This encodes CASRDRARTDTQYF. This chain connects TRBV5-1 to TRBJ2-3, with 8 bases that match TRBD1. Germline CDR1 reads SGHRS; CDR2 reads YFSETQ. V gave up 5 bases and J gave up 1 base; unmatched junction bases: 3. This CDR3 spans 14 amino acids.

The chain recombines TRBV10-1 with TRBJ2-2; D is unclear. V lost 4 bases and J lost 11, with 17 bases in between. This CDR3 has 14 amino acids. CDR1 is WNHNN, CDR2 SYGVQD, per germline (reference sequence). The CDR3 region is CASSVKGIGRELFF. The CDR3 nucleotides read TGCGCCAGCAGTGTTAAGGGAATTGGTCGCGAGCTGTTTTTT.

CDR3 sequence: CATSRAGTGALNTEAFF. CDR3 nucleotides: TGTGCCACCAGCAGAGCGGGGACAGGAGCCCTGAACACTGAAGCTTTCTTT. The chain couples TRBV15 to TRBJ1-1; TRBD1 aligns across 8 bases. Germline CDR1 LNHNV, CDR2 YYDKDF (reference sequence). V gave up 1 base and J gave up 0 bases; unmatched junction bases: 7. CDR3 length: 17 residues.

Written as DNA, the CDR3 is TGTGCCAGCAGTGAAGACAACTCTGGGGCCAACGTCCTGACTTTC. This translates into CASSEDNSGANVLTF. The rearrangement uses TRBV2 and TRBJ2-6; no reliable D call. The germline V gene encodes CDR1 SNHLY and CDR2 FYNNEI. The CDR3 contains 15 residues. Trimming took off 1 base at V and 0 bases at J, with 4 bases between the two ends. Supplemented by reference TRBV2 and TRBJ2-6, the full variable domain reads EPEVTQTPSHQVTQMGQEVILRCVPISNHLYFYWYRQILGQKVEFLVSFYNNEISEKSEIFDDQFSVERPDGSNFTLKIRSTKLEDSAMYFCASSEDNSGANVLTFGAGSRLTVL.

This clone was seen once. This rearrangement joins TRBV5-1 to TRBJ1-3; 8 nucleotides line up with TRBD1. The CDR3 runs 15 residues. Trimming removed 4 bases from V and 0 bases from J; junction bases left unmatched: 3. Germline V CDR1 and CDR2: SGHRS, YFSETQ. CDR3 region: CASSLQGASGNTIYF. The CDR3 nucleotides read TGCGCCAGCAGCCTGCAGGGGGCCTCTGGAAACACCATATATTTT.

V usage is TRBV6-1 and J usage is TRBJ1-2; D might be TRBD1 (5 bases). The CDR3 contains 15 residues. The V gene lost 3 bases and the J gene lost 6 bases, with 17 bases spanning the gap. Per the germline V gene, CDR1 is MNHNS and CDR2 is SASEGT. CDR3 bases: TGTGCCAGCAGTGAGACGATCGGGGGAACTGATGGCTACACCTTC. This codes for CASSETIGGTDGYTF.

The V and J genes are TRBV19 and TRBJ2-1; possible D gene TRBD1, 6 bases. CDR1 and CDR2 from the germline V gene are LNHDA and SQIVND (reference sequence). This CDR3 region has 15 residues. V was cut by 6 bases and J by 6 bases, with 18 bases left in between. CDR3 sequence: CASRGQQGESNEQFF. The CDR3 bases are TGTGCCAGTAGGGGGCAACAGGGAGAATCCAATGAGCAGTTCTTC.

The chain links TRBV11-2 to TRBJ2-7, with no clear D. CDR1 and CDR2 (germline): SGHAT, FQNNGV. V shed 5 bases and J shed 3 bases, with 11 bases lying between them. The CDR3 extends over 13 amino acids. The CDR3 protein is CASSPASNYEQYF. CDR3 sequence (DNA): TGTGCCAGCAGCCCTGCTTCGAACTACGAGCAGTACTTC.

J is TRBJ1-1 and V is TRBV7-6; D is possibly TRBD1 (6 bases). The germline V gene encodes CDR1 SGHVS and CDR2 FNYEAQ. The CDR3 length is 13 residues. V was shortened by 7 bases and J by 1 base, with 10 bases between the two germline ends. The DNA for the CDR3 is TGTGCCAGCACCACGGGACAGAACACTGAAGCTTTCTTT. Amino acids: CASTTGQNTEAFF.

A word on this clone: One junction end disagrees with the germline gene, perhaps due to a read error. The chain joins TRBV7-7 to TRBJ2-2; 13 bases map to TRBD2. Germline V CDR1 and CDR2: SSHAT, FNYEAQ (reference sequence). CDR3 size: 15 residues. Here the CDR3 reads CASSLLAGGTGELFF. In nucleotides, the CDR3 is TGTGCTAGCAGCTTACTAGCGGGAGGGACCGGGGAGCTGTTTTTT.

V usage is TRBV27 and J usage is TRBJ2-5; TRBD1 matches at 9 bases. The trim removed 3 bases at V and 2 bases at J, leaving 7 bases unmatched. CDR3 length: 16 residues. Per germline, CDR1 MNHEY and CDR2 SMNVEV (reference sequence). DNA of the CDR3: TGTGCCAGCAGTTTGGCTGGGACAGGGAAACAAGAGACCCAGTACTTC. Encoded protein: CASSLAGTGKQETQYF.

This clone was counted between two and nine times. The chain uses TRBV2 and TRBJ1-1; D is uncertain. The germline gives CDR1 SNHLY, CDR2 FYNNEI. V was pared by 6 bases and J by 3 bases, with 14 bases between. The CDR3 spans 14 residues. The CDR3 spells CASSPTVWDTEAFF. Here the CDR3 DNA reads TGTGCCAGCAGCCCGACGGTGTGGGACACTGAAGCTTTCTTT.